These T cell receptor beta chains were read from a single sample in a study of cytomegalovirus exposure and HLA in healthy donors. The assay was immunoSEQ multiplex PCR, and TCRdb's table has in-frame clones only and misses some. The data contain hundreds of thousands of clones, 75% to 90% of them singletons. The sequenced material came from PBMCs. Receptors originate from a woman aged 25 to 45 in good health and CMV-seropositive. CDR3s include the opening cysteine and the closing phenylalanine or tryptophan. A D gene is named only where the DNA matches it firmly. Expanded clones are given a class, and other clones once, few, many or no size at all.

V	D	size	J	length	CDR3	DNA
TRBV14	TRBD1	.	TRBJ2-7	16	CASSPRGGTGNYEQYF	TGTGCCAGCAGCCCAAGAGGCGGGACAGGTAACTACGAGCAGTACTTC
TRBV30	TRBD2	.	TRBJ2-1	14	CAWRGLAVPNEQFF	TGTGCCTGGAGAGGTCTAGCGGTTCCCAATGAGCAGTTCTTC
TRBV27	.	.	TRBJ2-7	13	CASSFSGYYEQYF	TGTGCCAGCAGTTTTTCGGGTTACTACGAGCAGTACTTC
TRBV5-6	TRBD1	.	TRBJ1-5	16	CASSADAGQGNQPQHF	TGTGCCAGCAGCGCGGATGCCGGACAGGGAAATCAGCCCCAGCATTTT
TRBV19	TRBD1	.	TRBJ1-2	15	CASSIQTGTGTGYTF	TGTGCCAGTAGTATCCAGACCGGGACAGGGACTGGCTACACCTTC
TRBV6-6	.	.	TRBJ2-3	15	CASSSTWGDTDTQYF	TGTGCCAGCAGTTCGACCTGGGGGGATACAGATACGCAGTATTTT
TRBV18	.	few	TRBJ2-1	14	CASSPYFEFNEQFF	TGTGCCAGCTCACCCTATTTCGAGTTCAATGAGCAGTTCTTC
TRBV13	.	.	TRBJ2-5	11	CASSSGVTQYF	TGTGCCAGCAGCTCCGGAGTGACCCAGTACTTC
TRBV9	.	once	TRBJ2-1	13	CASTAGTYNEQFF	TGTGCCAGTACAGCGGGGACATACAATGAGCAGTTCTTC
TRBV10-3	.	.	TRBJ1-5	14	CAISEEGGNQPQHF	TGTGCCATCAGCGAGGAGGGGGGCAATCAGCCCCAGCATTTT
TRBV7-9	.	.	TRBJ2-3	12	CASSPGTDTQYF	TGTGCCAGCAGCCCAGGGACAGATACGCAGTATTTT
TRBV14	TRBD1	few	TRBJ1-4	14	CASSQLGQGEKLFF	TGTGCCAGCAGCCAGTTGGGACAGGGAGAAAAACTGTTTTTT
TRBV9	TRBD1	few	TRBJ2-2	15	CASSLEDRITGELFF	TGTGCCAGCAGCCTAGAGGACAGGATCACCGGGGAGCTGTTTTTT
TRBV27	TRBD1	.	TRBJ2-7	13	CASSPDRAYEQYF	TGTGCCAGCAGTCCCGACAGGGCCTACGAGCAGTACTTC
TRBV5-1	TRBD2	.	TRBJ2-3	15	CASSLRLAHTDTQYF	TGCGCCAGCAGCCTACGACTAGCGCACACAGATACGCAGTATTTT
TRBV21-1	.	.	TRBJ2-7	15	CASSKSLGRVYEQYF	TGTGCCAGCAGCAAAAGTCTAGGGAGGGTTTACGAGCAGTACTTC
TRBV5-1	TRBD2	.	TRBJ2-1	19	CASSLVPSGAASSYNEQFF	TGCGCCAGCAGCTTGGTACCTAGCGGGGCCGCCAGCTCCTACAATGAGCAGTTCTTC
TRBV5-1	TRBD1	.	TRBJ2-6	17	CASSLGQGVSGANVLTF	TGCGCCAGCAGCTTGGGTCAGGGGGTCTCTGGGGCCAACGTCCTGACTTTC
TRBV5-4	.	.	TRBJ2-3	15	CASSASGWVQDTQYF	TGTGCCAGCAGCGCGTCGGGGTGGGTACAAGATACGCAGTATTTT
TRBV19	.	.	TRBJ1-3	16	CASSWLGAPAGNTIYF	TGTGCCAGTAGTTGGCTGGGGGCCCCCGCTGGAAACACCATATATTTT
TRBV4-1	TRBD1	.	TRBJ2-5	19	CASSNRDRDPSTLEETQYF	TGCGCCAGCAGCAATCGGGACAGGGACCCTTCTACCCTTGAAGAGACCCAGTACTTC
TRBV30	.	.	TRBJ1-1	15	CAWRRTVSYGTEAFF	TGTGCCTGGAGGAGGACAGTCTCATATGGCACTGAAGCTTTCTTT
TRBV4-1	.	.	TRBJ1-5	13	CASSPGSGQPQHF	TGCGCCAGCAGCCCGGGGAGCGGTCAGCCCCAGCATTTT
TRBV5-8	.	few	TRBJ1-2	16	CASSLGMAGTGYGYTF	TGTGCCAGCAGCTTGGGAATGGCGGGAACTGGCTATGGCTACACCTTC
TRBV7-2	TRBD2	.	TRBJ2-1	14	CASSLSSGDNEQFF	TGTGCCAGCAGCTTGTCTAGCGGAGACAATGAGCAGTTCTTC
TRBV5-6	.	.	TRBJ2-3	13	CASSLDYTDTQYF	TGTGCCAGCAGCTTGGACTACACAGATACGCAGTATTTT
TRBV6-1	.	.	TRBJ2-7	13	CAAGRGPSYEQYF	TGTGCCGCGGGACGTGGACCCTCCTACGAGCAGTACTTC
TRBV5-4	TRBD1	.	TRBJ2-7	14	CASSLEVGTGVEYF	TGTGCCAGCAGCTTGGAGGTGGGGACAGGGGTGGAGTACTTC
TRBV5-1	TRBD1	.	TRBJ1-1	16	CASSLYGQGVGTEAFF	TGCGCCAGCAGCTTGTACGGACAGGGAGTCGGTACTGAAGCTTTCTTT
TRBV29-1	TRBD2	.	TRBJ2-2	14	CSVAGVAGTGELFF	TGCAGCGTTGCTGGGGTAGCGGGGACCGGGGAGCTGTTTTTT
TRBV18	.	.	TRBJ2-2	13	CASSPAGTGELFF	TGTGCCAGCTCACCGGCAGGCACCGGGGAGCTGTTTTTT
TRBV29-1	TRBD1	.	TRBJ1-1	14	CSVAGGADGTEAFF	TGCAGCGTGGCAGGGGGCGCTGACGGAACTGAAGCTTTCTTT
TRBV28	.	.	TRBJ2-7	11	CASRSGNEQYF	TGTGCCAGCAGAAGCGGAAACGAGCAGTACTTC
TRBV9	TRBD1	.	TRBJ1-1	14	CASSPTGRLTEAFF	TGTGCCAGCAGCCCGACAGGGCGGTTGACTGAAGCTTTCTTT
TRBV9	TRBD2	.	TRBJ2-1	16	CASSVDPGTSGNEQFF	TGTGCCAGCAGCGTAGACCCTGGGACTAGCGGGAATGAGCAGTTCTTC
TRBV28	TRBD2	.	TRBJ2-3	15	CASSLQSGRLDTQYF	TGTGCCAGCAGTTTACAAAGCGGGAGATTGGATACGCAGTATTTT
TRBV5-4	.	.	TRBJ2-6	16	CASTIWGDPGANVLTF	TGTGCCAGCACTATATGGGGGGACCCTGGGGCCAACGTCCTGACTTTC
TRBV5-1	TRBD1	.	TRBJ2-2	15	CASSLGQGGTGELFF	TGCGCCAGCAGCTTGGGACAGGGCGGCACCGGGGAGCTGTTTTTT
TRBV27	TRBD2	.	TRBJ2-2	15	CASSLLAGVTGELFF	TGTGCCAGCAGTTTACTAGCGGGAGTCACCGGGGAGCTGTTTTTT
TRBV6-5	TRBD2	.	TRBJ2-3	16	CASSYSRTSGSDTQYF	TGTGCCAGCAGTTACAGTAGGACTAGCGGATCAGATACGCAGTATTTT
TRBV9	.	.	TRBJ1-2	15	CASSVGGRANYGYTF	TGTGCCAGCAGCGTAGGTGGGAGAGCTAACTATGGCTACACCTTC
TRBV7-2	.	.	TRBJ2-2	15	CASNSFSGSPGELFF	TGTGCCAGCAACAGCTTTTCCGGGAGCCCCGGGGAGCTGTTTTTT
TRBV7-9	.	.	TRBJ1-5	15	CASSLEGVQDQTQHF	TGTGCCAGCAGCTTAGAGGGGGTCCAAGATCAGACCCAGCATTTT
TRBV6-1	.	.	TRBJ2-2	13	CASSDRDTGELFF	TGTGCCAGCAGTGACAGGGACACCGGGGAGCTGTTTTTT
TRBV30	.	once	TRBJ2-3	19	CAWICPPNHGGPSTDTQYF	TGTGCCTGGATCTGCCCACCTAATCACGGAGGGCCAAGCACAGATACGCAGTATTTT
TRBV28	TRBD2	.	TRBJ2-3	15	CASSLLAGVTDTQYF	TGTGCCAGCAGTTTACTAGCGGGAGTCACGGATACGCAGTATTTT